Below, one T cell receptor (beta chain) is given with its context. The CDR3 length is 15 residues. Losses at the gene ends were 2 bases for V and 5 bases for J; bases not matched to a gene: 8. Germline lookup yields CDR1 MNHEY and CDR2 SVGAGI. These data belong to a study of blood T cell repertoires in COVID-19. As handled by the study authors: Nucleated cell counts were estimated from reference gene primer amplification. Here immunoSEQ multiplex PCR was the method, and the copy in TCRdb shows in-frame clones only, minus some. V and J calls and clone size follow that table, whereas D and trimming were derived from the DNA. The sample contains about 430,000 clones, around nine tenths of which appear only once. Participants were aged about 18 to 89 years from approximately 23 US areas.

The chain recombines TRBV6-5 with TRBJ1-2; TRBD1 matches 7 bases. Sequenced input: PBMCs or T cells enriched from blood (not recorded which). The clonotype originates from a woman younger than 35 who had been exposed to COVID-19. CDR3 residues: CASSYDAGGWYGYTF. CDR3 DNA sequence: TGTGCCAGCAGTTACGATGCAGGGGGATGGTATGGCTACACCTTC.